One and the same sample provided the 8 T cell receptor beta chains below, sequenced in a study of cytomegalovirus exposure and HLA in healthy donors. The study ran its PCR with 60 Vbeta and 13 Jbeta primers. This table comes from immunoSEQ multiplex PCR, and its TCRdb copy is limited to in-frame clones, with some not included. The sample yields over 30,000 clones, around 86% seen once. Sequenced sample: PBMCs. The receptors stem from a middle-aged woman in good health and CMV-seropositive.

This clone was seen once. The chain couples TRBV6-5 to TRBJ2-7; the D gene is possibly TRBD1 (7 bases). The CDR3 totals 15 residues. With 0 bases removed from V and 2 bases from J, the gap between germline ends came to 11 bases. The germline V gene has CDR1 MNHEY and CDR2 SVGAGI. The CDR3 bases are TGTGCCAGCAGTTACTCGGCCAGGGGGGCCTACGAGCAGTACTTC. It codes for CASSYSARGAYEQYF.

This clone was recorded only once. The chain employs TRBV7-6 and TRBJ2-3; D is undetermined. Germline CDR1 SGHVS, CDR2 FNYEAQ. V lost 0 bases to trimming and J lost 6 bases, with 13 bases between them. This CDR3 spans 15 amino acids. Written as DNA, the CDR3 is TGTGCCAGCAGCTTAGCGTCATTGTACGGTGATACGCAGTATTTT. Protein product: CASSLASLYGDTQYF.

V usage is TRBV7-9 and J usage is TRBJ2-7; D is uncertain. Germline V gene sequence: CDR1 SEHNR, CDR2 FQNEAQ (reference sequence). The CDR3 runs to 15 residues. V dropped 5 bases and J dropped 0 bases, with 14 bases sitting between them. CDR3: CASSTQLPSSYEQYF. CDR3 nucleotides: TGTGCCAGCAGCACTCAACTACCAAGCTCCTACGAGCAGTACTTC.

The V and J genes are TRBV11-3 and TRBJ1-4; D unresolved. Trimming removed 0 bases at V and 10 bases at J, with 9 bases between. This CDR3 spans 13 amino acids. Per germline, CDR1 SGHNT and CDR2 YENEEA. DNA for the CDR3: TGTGCCAGCAGCTTAGATCAAACCGGAAAACTGTTTTTT. Protein product: CASSLDQTGKLFF.

This rearrangement joins TRBV5-1 to TRBJ2-5, with 9 bases fitting TRBD2. Germline CDR1 is SGHRS and CDR2 is YFSETQ. J gave up 10 bases and V 1 base, and 11 bases lay outside the gene matches. This CDR3 is built from 15 residues. Here the CDR3 DNA reads TGCGCCAGCAGCTTGCGGGCCACCGGCGGGGGGGACCAGTACTTC. It encodes CASSLRATGGGDQYF.

The chain employs TRBV4-3 and TRBJ2-7; 11 bases line up with TRBD1. Germline loops: CDR1 LGHNA, CDR2 YSLEER. V dropped 2 bases and J dropped 3; count of bases not matched to a gene: 3. The CDR3 length is 15 residues. CDR3 loop: CASSQFGTGGYEQYF. In nucleotides, the CDR3 is TGCGCCAGCAGCCAATTCGGGACAGGGGGCTACGAGCAGTACTTC.

This chain joins TRBV5-5 and TRBJ2-5; 8 nucleotides match TRBD1. In germline, CDR1 is SGHKS, CDR2 YYEKEE (reference sequence). V lost 3 bases and J lost 1; bases outside the gene matches: 2. CDR3 length: 14 residues. CDR3 sequence (DNA): TGTGCCAGCAGCTCCACAGGGGGCCAAGAGACCCAGTACTTC. Its translation: CASSSTGGQETQYF.

The gene calls are TRBV4-2 and TRBJ2-3; tentative D call: TRBD1 (5 bases). Germline CDR1 is LGHNA and CDR2 is YNFKEQ. The ends were cut back, 2 bases at V and 2 bases at J, with 11 bases in the middle. This CDR3 contains 15 residues. The CDR3, as DNA: TGTGCCAGCAGCCAATCAGGGCTTTACACAGATACGCAGTATTTT. This encodes CASSQSGLYTDTQYF.